The 14 T cell receptor beta chains in this list originate from one sample, sequenced in a study of CD8+CD57+ T cells in acquired aplastic anemia. Profiling of TCR beta VDJ combinations and CDR3 sequences used genomic DNA as template. TCRdb used MiXCR to reprocess the reads, holding one entry per CDR3 protein. Of about 40,000 distinct CDR3 sequences in the sample, 63% were seen once. The authors sequenced patients whose flow cytometry had shown CD8+CD57+ cell expansion. Sequencing used sorted CD4+, CD8+, or CD8+CD57+ T cells (not recorded which) from PBMCs. These receptors were obtained from a human donor with aplastic anemia.

CDR3 sequence (DNA): TGTGCCAGCAGCTTAAACCCCCCAGGGGGGAACACTGAAGCTTTCTTT. Protein: CASSLNPPGGNTEAFF. The chain links TRBV11-2 to TRBJ1-1; TRBD1 matches at 7 bases. CDR1 is SGHAT and CDR2 is FQNNGV in the germline V gene. This CDR3 is built from 16 residues. J was trimmed by 1 base and V by 2 bases; bases with no gene match: 7.

This clonotype was counted between two and nine times. The chain is built from TRBV11-2 and TRBJ1-1; possible D gene TRBD1, 6 bases. CDR1 and CDR2 from the germline V gene are SGHAT and FQNNGV. This CDR3 spans 18 amino acids. The V gene lost 3 bases and the J gene lost 4 bases, with 24 bases spanning the gap. The CDR3 DNA reads TGTGCCAGCAGCTTTCCCCCTACCAGGGGTCCGACAGGCACTGAAGCTTTCTTT. The encoded protein is CASSFPPTRGPTGTEAFF. Full variable domain (rest looked up from reference TRBV11-2 and TRBJ1-1): EAGVAQSPRYKIIEKRQSVAFWCNPISGHATLYWYQQILGQGPKLLIQFQNNGVVDDSQLPKDRFSAERLKGVDSTLKIQPAKLEDSAVYLCASSFPPTRGPTGTEAFFGQGTRLTVV.

The V and J genes are TRBV15 and TRBJ1-2; no clear D. The CDR3 runs to 13 residues. Trimming stripped 4 bases from V and 2 bases from J, with 8 bases between. Germline CDR1 LNHNV, CDR2 YYDKDF (reference sequence). CDR3 protein: CATSKRQNYGYTF. For the CDR3, the DNA is TGTGCCACCAGCAAGAGACAAAACTATGGCTACACCTTC.

This clonotype was counted once. The chain employs TRBV2 and TRBJ2-2; 10 nucleotides align to TRBD1. The V segment lost 6 bases and the J segment 4 bases; nucleotides outside the gene matches: 2. The CDR3 extends over 14 amino acids. The germline V gene has CDR1 SNHLY and CDR2 FYNNEI. CDR3 nucleotide sequence: TGTGCCAGCAGGGGGGACAGGGGCACCGGGGAGCTGTTTTTT. Residues: CASRGDRGTGELFF.

This clonotype has ten or more counts. This chain connects TRBV4-2 to TRBJ2-5, with TRBD2 matching 7 bases. The junction had 3 bases not matched to a gene; V was cut back by 0 bases and J by 2 bases. Germline values: CDR1 LGHNA, CDR2 YNFKEQ. The CDR3 totals 15 residues. The CDR3: CASSQDPSGQETQYF. In DNA, the CDR3 is TGTGCCAGCAGCCAAGATCCTAGCGGTCAAGAGACCCAGTACTTC.

This chain links TRBV11-2 with TRBJ2-1; 8 bases are a match to TRBD2. CDR1 is SGHAT and CDR2 is FQNNGV in the germline V gene. The V gene end was trimmed by 6 bases and the J gene end by 8 bases; junction bases not matched to a gene: 12. There are 15 residues in the CDR3. The CDR3 nucleotides are TGTGCCAGCAGGCCGCTAGCGGGCCGGGAACATGAGCAGTTCTTC. Its translation: CASRPLAGREHEQFF.

The genes are TRBV15 and TRBJ2-1, with 13 bases lining up with TRBD2. CDR3 length: 17 amino acids. Losses at the gene ends were 0 bases for V and 6 bases for J; bases not matched to a gene: 5. Germline lookup yields CDR1 LNHNV and CDR2 YYDKDF (reference sequence). CDR3 DNA: TGTGCCACCAGCAGAGATCAAACTAGCGGGGGGGCCAATGAGCAGTTCTTC. Amino acid sequence: CATSRDQTSGGANEQFF.

This clonotype was observed a few times. The chain links TRBV7-8 to TRBJ2-7; 8 bases map to TRBD1. This CDR3 has 13 residues. In germline, CDR1 is SGHVS, CDR2 FQNEAQ. After removal of 5 bases from V and 6 bases from J, the junction contained 6 bases not matched to a gene. This CDR3 is CASSDRGPLEQYV. CDR3 bases: TGTGCCAGCAGCGACAGGGGCCCCCTCGAGCAGTACGTC.

In its sample, this clonotype was seen many times. The chain is built from TRBV6-1 and TRBJ2-5; no clear D gene. Trimming stripped 0 bases from V and 2 bases from J, with 16 bases between. CDR1 is MNHNS and CDR2 is SASEGT in the germline V gene. The CDR3 runs to 17 residues. For the CDR3, the DNA is TGTGCCAGCAGTGAAGCCGAACCTCCAGAGTGGCAAGAGACCCAGTACTTC. Translating it yields CASSEAEPPEWQETQYF.

The chain links TRBV2 to TRBJ1-2; D may be TRBD1 (6 bases). The CDR3 extends over 14 amino acids. Per germline, CDR1 SNHLY and CDR2 FYNNEI. V was clipped by 6 bases and J by 8 bases, with 19 bases between them. In DNA, the CDR3 is TGTGCCAGCAGCCCCTTCAATCGGGGGCGCGGCTACACCTTC. Translated, it gives CASSPFNRGRGYTF.

The CDR3 bases are TGTGCCAGCAGCCCGAGGACAGGGGGCGTTAACACCGGGGAGCTGTTTTTT. This sequence encodes CASSPRTGGVNTGELFF. The V call is TRBV11-2, the J call TRBJ2-2; TRBD1 matches 11 bases. From germline, CDR1 is SGHAT and CDR2 FQNNGV. The CDR3 totals 17 residues. After removal of 5 bases from V and 2 bases from J, the junction contained 7 bases not matched to a gene.

CDR3 DNA sequence: TGTGCCAGCAGTGATCGGCCAGCTAATGAAAAACTGTTTTTT. Its translation: CASSDRPANEKLFF. The chain combines TRBV25-1 with TRBJ1-4; D is ambiguous. CDR1 MGHDK and CDR2 SYGVNS come from the germline V gene. This CDR3 has 14 amino acids. The V end was cut by 3 bases, the J end by 3 bases, with 8 bases between. The full variable domain, completed using reference TRBV25-1 and TRBJ1-4, is EADIYQTPRYLVIGTGKKITLECSQTMGHDKMYWYQQDPGMELHLIHYSYGVNSTEKGDLSSESTVSRIRTEHFPLTLESARPSHTSQYLCASSDRPANEKLFFGSGTQLSVL.

The rearrangement joins TRBV7-2 to TRBJ1-2, with D uncertain. The CDR3 is made up of 15 amino acids. Germline assignment: CDR1 SGHTA and CDR2 FQGNSA. The V and J ends lost 0 bases and 8 bases respectively, with 16 bases between them. The CDR3 nucleotides are TGTGCCAGCAGCTTAGCCATCAGCAGAGCCGACGGCTACACCTTC. It is translated as CASSLAISRADGYTF.

This clonotype was detected many times. V is TRBV6-4 and J is TRBJ2-1; 7 bases line up with TRBD1. CDR1 is MRHNA and CDR2 is SNTAGT in the germline V gene. The CDR3 consists of 16 residues. The trim removed 2 bases at V and 4 bases at J, leaving 8 bases unmatched. DNA for the CDR3: TGTGCCAGCAGTGACGGAGACAGGGTTCTTTACAATGAGCAGTTCTTC. Its translation: CASSDGDRVLYNEQFF.